This is a list of T cell receptor beta chains from one sample in a study of CD8 T cells in ankylosing spondylitis. One entry per CDR3 protein results from TCRdb running MiXCR on the 5' RACE reads. The profile shows just over 300,000 distinct CDR3 sequences, less than 25% of them singletons. Specimen: blood, either unsorted or a sorted T cell fraction (not recorded which). All receptors derive from a female donor with ankylosing spondylitis or in good health (not recorded which). The CDR3 runs from the conserved cysteine through the conserved F or W. A D gene is named only where the DNA matches it firmly. Expanded clones are given a class, and other clones once, few, many or no size at all.

V,length,size,J,D,CDR3,DNA
TRBV20-1,14,.,TRBJ2-7,TRBD2,CSAIVAGGTYEQYF,TGCAGTGCTATCGTAGCGGGAGGAACCTACGAGCAGTACTTC
TRBV29-1,15,.,TRBJ1-2,TRBD1,CSVEGGTDFNYGYTF,TGCAGCGTTGAAGGTGGGACAGACTTCAACTATGGCTACACCTTC
TRBV9,13,few,TRBJ2-7,.,CASSGPGTVTQYF,TGTGCCAGCAGCGGACCAGGGACGGTGACGCAGTACTTC
TRBV20-1,14,few,TRBJ2-7,.,CSALDRRFSYEQYF,TGCAGTGCGCTAGACAGGCGGTTCTCCTACGAGCAGTACTTC
TRBV15,17,few,TRBJ2-2,TRBD2,CATSRPGLAGGEGELFF,TGTGCCACCAGCAGACCGGGACTAGCGGGAGGAGAGGGGGAGCTGTTTTTT
TRBV7-2,15,few,TRBJ2-1,.,CASSLEGGRYNEQFF,TGTGCCAGCAGCTTAGAGGGGGGGCGTTACAATGAGCAGTTCTTC
TRBV20-1,14,.,TRBJ2-3,TRBD1,CSAIRQGATDTQYF,TGCAGTGCTATAAGACAGGGTGCTACAGATACGCAGTATTTT
TRBV7-9,16,.,TRBJ2-1,.,CASLFSTVLSYNEQFF,TGTGCCAGCCTCTTTTCAACAGTCCTCTCCTACAATGAGCAGTTCTTC
TRBV20-1,14,.,TRBJ2-7,.,CSARDLAKGDEQYF,TGCAGTGCTAGAGATCTAGCGAAGGGGGACGAGCAGTACTTC
TRBV20-1,13,many,TRBJ1-5,.,CSASPGRGQPQHF,TGCAGTGCTAGTCCAGGGCGAGGTCAGCCCCAGCATTTT
TRBV15,14,.,TRBJ1-2,.,CATSRDRHLYGYTF,TGTGCCACCAGCAGAGATCGGCACCTCTATGGCTACACCTTC
TRBV15,12,.,TRBJ2-1,.,CATSRLLNEQFF,TGTGCCACCAGCAGACTGCTTAATGAGCAGTTCTTC
TRBV27,14,few,TRBJ1-1,.,CASSRGRMNTEAFF,TGTGCCAGTAGCCGGGGACGGATGAACACTGAAGCTTTCTTT
TRBV12-3/TRBV12-4,13,.,TRBJ1-2,TRBD1,CASSLQGAIGYTF,TGTGCCAGCAGTTTACAGGGGGCTATTGGCTACACCTTC
TRBV19,13,.,TRBJ2-1,.,CASSVNGYNEQFF,TGTGCCAGTAGTGTGAACGGCTACAATGAGCAGTTCTTC
TRBV29-1,15,.,TRBJ2-7,TRBD2,CSVSGLAGGTDEQYF,TGCAGCGTTTCAGGACTAGCGGGAGGGACGGACGAGCAGTACTTC
TRBV12-3/TRBV12-4,12,many,TRBJ2-7,.,CASSLMGVEQYF,TGTGCCAGCAGTTTAATGGGGGTCGAGCAGTACTTC
TRBV6-5,15,.,TRBJ1-1,.,CASSYHGSGNTEAFF,TGTGCCAGCAGTTACCACGGGTCGGGGAACACTGAAGCTTTCTTT
TRBV7-2,15,few,TRBJ2-4,.,CASSLAGHGSNIQYF,TGTGCCAGCAGCTTAGCGGGACACGGGTCAAACATTCAGTACTTC
TRBV20-1,13,.,TRBJ2-1,TRBD2,CSASGGSDNEQFF,TGCAGTGCTAGTGGCGGGAGTGACAATGAGCAGTTCTTC
TRBV18,12,.,TRBJ2-7,.,CASSPGTFEQYF,TGTGCCAGCTCACCTGGGACCTTCGAGCAGTACTTC
TRBV10-3,13,.,TRBJ2-5,TRBD1,CATLGTGQETQYF,TGTGCCACCCTCGGGACAGGGCAAGAGACCCAGTACTTC
TRBV29-1,13,few,TRBJ1-2,.,CSVTGHRDYGYTF,TGCAGCGTCACAGGGCACAGGGACTATGGCTACACCTTC
TRBV15,15,.,TRBJ1-3,.,CATSREGGLSNTIYF,TGTGCCACCAGCAGAGAAGGGGGTCTGTCGAACACCATATATTTT
TRBV6-2/TRBV6-3,12,.,TRBJ1-4,TRBD1,CASSYGQAELFF,TGTGCCAGCAGTTATGGACAGGCTGAACTGTTTTTT
TRBV7-2,15,.,TRBJ2-5,TRBD2,CASSFRTSPEETQYF,TGTGCCAGCAGCTTCCGGACTAGCCCTGAGGAGACCCAGTACTTC
TRBV7-9,15,.,TRBJ2-2,TRBD2,CASSPGLAQTGELFF,TGTGCCAGCAGCCCGGGACTAGCCCAGACCGGGGAGCTGTTTTTT
TRBV20-1,16,.,TRBJ2-7,.,CSAKNPRAQVSYEQYF,TGCAGTGCTAAGAACCCCCGGGCACAAGTTTCCTACGAGCAGTACTTC
TRBV20-1,14,.,TRBJ1-2,.,CSAILPGTTDGYTF,TGCAGTGCTATCCTCCCCGGGACAACAGATGGCTACACCTTC
TRBV5-1,15,.,TRBJ1-2,TRBD1,CASSLETGPNYGYTF,TGCGCCAGCAGCTTGGAGACAGGGCCTAACTATGGCTACACCTTC
TRBV6-1,14,few,TRBJ1-1,TRBD1,CASRGTGRNTEAFF,TGTGCCAGCAGAGGGACAGGGCGAAACACTGAAGCTTTCTTT